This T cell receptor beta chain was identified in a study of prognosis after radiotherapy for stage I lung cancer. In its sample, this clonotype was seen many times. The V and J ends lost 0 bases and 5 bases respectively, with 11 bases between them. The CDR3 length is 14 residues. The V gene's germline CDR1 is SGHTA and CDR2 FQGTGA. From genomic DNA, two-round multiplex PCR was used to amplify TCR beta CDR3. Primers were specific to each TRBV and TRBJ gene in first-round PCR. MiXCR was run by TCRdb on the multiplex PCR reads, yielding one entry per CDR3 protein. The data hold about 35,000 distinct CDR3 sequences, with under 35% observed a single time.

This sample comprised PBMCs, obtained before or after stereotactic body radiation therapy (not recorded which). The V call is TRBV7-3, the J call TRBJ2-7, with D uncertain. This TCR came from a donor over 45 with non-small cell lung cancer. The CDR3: CASSLTGPLDEQYF. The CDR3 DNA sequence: TGTGCCAGCAGCTTAACCGGACCTCTAGACGAGCAGTACTTC.